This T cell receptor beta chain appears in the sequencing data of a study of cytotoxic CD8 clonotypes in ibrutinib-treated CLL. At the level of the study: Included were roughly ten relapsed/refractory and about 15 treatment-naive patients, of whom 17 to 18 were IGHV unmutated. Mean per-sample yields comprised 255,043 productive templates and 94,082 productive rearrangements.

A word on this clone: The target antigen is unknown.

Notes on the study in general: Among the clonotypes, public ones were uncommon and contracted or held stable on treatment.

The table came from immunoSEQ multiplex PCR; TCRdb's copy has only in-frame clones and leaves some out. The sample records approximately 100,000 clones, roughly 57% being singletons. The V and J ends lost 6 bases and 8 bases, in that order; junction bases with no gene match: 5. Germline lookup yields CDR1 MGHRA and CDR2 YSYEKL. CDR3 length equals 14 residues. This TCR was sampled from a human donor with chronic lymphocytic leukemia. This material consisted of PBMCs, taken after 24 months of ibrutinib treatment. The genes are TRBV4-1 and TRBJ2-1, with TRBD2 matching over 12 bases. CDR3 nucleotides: TGCGCCAGCAGTCTAGCGGGGGGGCCGGATGAGCAGTTCTTC. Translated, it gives CASSLAGGPDEQFF.